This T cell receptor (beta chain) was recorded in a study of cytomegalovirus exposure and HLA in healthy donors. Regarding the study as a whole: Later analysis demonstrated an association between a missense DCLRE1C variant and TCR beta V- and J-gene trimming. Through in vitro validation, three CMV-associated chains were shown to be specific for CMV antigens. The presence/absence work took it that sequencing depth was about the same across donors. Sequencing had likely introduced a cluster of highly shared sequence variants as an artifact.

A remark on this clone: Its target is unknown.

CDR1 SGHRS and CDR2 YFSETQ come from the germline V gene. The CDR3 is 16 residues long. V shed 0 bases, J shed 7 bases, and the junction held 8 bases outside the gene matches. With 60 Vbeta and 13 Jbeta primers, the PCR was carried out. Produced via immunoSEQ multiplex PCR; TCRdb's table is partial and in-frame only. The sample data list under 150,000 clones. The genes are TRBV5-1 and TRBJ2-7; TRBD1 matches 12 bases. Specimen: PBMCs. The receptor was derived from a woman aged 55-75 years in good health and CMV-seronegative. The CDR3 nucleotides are TGCGCCAGCAGCTTGGCCGTGGGACAGGGGGCTGGAGAGCAGTACTTC. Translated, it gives CASSLAVGQGAGEQYF.